Following are 4 T cell receptor beta chains from one sample sequenced in a study of blood T cell repertoires in COVID-19. TCRdb's copy holds only in-frame clones and misses some; the assay was immunoSEQ multiplex PCR. The sample includes 200,000 to 250,000 clones, roughly 90% of them seen just once. The sample taken for sequencing was peripheral blood. These receptor sequences come from a woman in her thirties or forties who had recovered from COVID-19.

This CDR3 is CASSDSLADSFNEQFF. The CDR3 coding sequence is TGCGCCAGCAGTGACAGCCTAGCAGATTCGTTCAATGAGCAGTTCTTC. The rearrangement links TRBV10-1 to TRBJ2-1, with D possibly TRBD2 on 5 matching bases. Per germline, CDR1 WNHNN and CDR2 SYGVQD (reference sequence). The CDR3 length is 16 residues. V lost 3 bases to trimming and J lost 6 bases, with 18 bases between them.

The chain combines TRBV6-6 with TRBJ2-4, with D unresolved. The CDR3 is 14 amino acids. The V end lost 3 bases, the J end lost 2 bases, and 8 bases lay between the germline ends. Per the germline V gene, CDR1 is MNHNY and CDR2 is SVGAGI (reference sequence). For the CDR3, the DNA is TGTGCCAGCAGTTATGGTCCTACCAAAAACATTCAGTACTTC. This encodes CASSYGPTKNIQYF.

The V gene is TRBV7-3, the J gene TRBJ2-1, with 9 bases lining up with TRBD2. The germline V gene has CDR1 SGHTA and CDR2 FQGTGA. CDR3 size: 15 residues. The junction had 0 bases not matched to a gene; V was cut back by 2 bases and J by 1 base. The CDR3 region is CASSLLAGSYNEQFF. The CDR3 DNA follows: TGTGCCAGCAGCTTACTAGCGGGGTCCTACAATGAGCAGTTCTTC.

This chain connects TRBV14 to TRBJ1-1, with D unresolved. The CDR3 consists of 14 residues. Germline loops: CDR1 SGHDN, CDR2 FVKESK. V was shortened by 1 base and J by 0 bases, with 6 bases between the two germline ends. The CDR3 region is CASSQVSMNTEAFF. CDR3 sequence (DNA): TGTGCCAGCAGCCAAGTTTCAATGAACACTGAAGCTTTCTTT.